The 10 T cell receptor beta chains presented below share a single source sample, sequenced in a study of blood T cell repertoires in COVID-19. TCRdb's table, derived via immunoSEQ multiplex PCR, lists solely in-frame clones and lacks some. The sample has a few hundred thousand clones, 86% seen once. Source material: peripheral blood. These receptors originate from a woman between 25 and 40 years old with active or convalescent COVID-19.

The chain uses TRBV7-9 and TRBJ1-3; D ambiguous. This CDR3 spans 15 amino acids. Germline values: CDR1 SEHNR, CDR2 FQNEAQ (reference sequence). V was clipped by 1 base and J by 2 bases, with 9 bases between them. CDR3 amino acids: CASSLGRTAGNTIYF. The CDR3, as DNA: TGTGCCAGCAGCTTAGGCAGGACTGCTGGAAACACCATATATTTT.

J is TRBJ1-2 and V is TRBV12-1; TRBD1, the D gene given by the table, was not confirmed from the DNA. TRBV12-1 is classified as a pseudogene. CDR3 length: 16 amino acids. CDR3 in DNA: TGTGCCAGCAGCCCGATCGAAGGGGCGCCTAACTATGGCTACACCTTC. This gives the protein CASSPIEGAPNYGYTF.

In DNA, the CDR3 is TGTGCCAGCAGACGACAGGGGGAAGATGAGCAGTTCTTC. Residues: CASRRQGEDEQFF. The chain recombines TRBV5-4 with TRBJ2-1, with 9 bases identical to TRBD1. CDR3 length: 13 amino acids. Germline V gives CDR1 SGHNT, CDR2 YYREEE (reference sequence). The ends lost 5 bases at V and 8 bases at J; junction bases unmatched: 5.

In the case of this clone: Within the sample, other DNA sequences also encode this same CDR3. The rearrangement links TRBV4-3 to TRBJ2-1; the match to TRBD1 covers 11 bases. Germline CDR1 is LGHNA and CDR2 is YSLEER. V lost 3 bases to trimming and J lost 2 bases; unmatched junction nucleotides: 0. The CDR3 covers 15 residues. The CDR3 loop reads CASSQGQGAYNEQFF. DNA of the CDR3: TGCGCCAGCAGCCAGGGACAGGGGGCCTACAATGAGCAGTTCTTC.

The chain uses TRBV6-6 and TRBJ2-3; D might be TRBD2 (7 bases). CDR1 and CDR2 from the germline V gene are MNHNY and SVGAGI (reference sequence). The CDR3 spans 18 residues. Trimming cost V 5 bases and J 2 bases, with 23 bases left between them. CDR3 loop: CASSLGGARRGFTDTQYF. CDR3 sequence (DNA): TGTGCCAGCAGTCTGGGGGGGGCCCGCAGGGGATTCACAGATACGCAGTATTTT.

This chain joins TRBV5-6 and TRBJ1-2, with D unresolved. V was shortened by 0 bases and J by 6 bases, with 15 bases between the two germline ends. Germline V gene sequence: CDR1 SGHDT, CDR2 YYEEEE. The CDR3 sequence is 15 residues long. The CDR3 reads CASSLVSVGNHGYTF. CDR3 in DNA: TGTGCCAGCAGCTTGGTGTCGGTGGGCAACCATGGCTACACCTTC.

This chain connects TRBV6-5 to TRBJ1-1, with D possibly matching TRBD1 (6 bases). V gave up 6 bases and J gave up 4 bases, with 18 bases separating them. The CDR3 totals 15 residues. The germline gives CDR1 MNHEY, CDR2 SVGAGI. This CDR3 is CASRTSGGLGTEAFF. CDR3 DNA sequence: TGTGCCAGCAGAACATCGGGGGGCTTGGGCACTGAAGCTTTCTTT.

The chain joins TRBV9 to TRBJ2-1, with 8 bases matching TRBD2. This CDR3 region has 16 residues. V was clipped by 0 bases and J by 7 bases; unmatched bases: 9. The V gene's germline CDR1 is SGDLS and CDR2 YYNGEE. The DNA of the CDR3 is TGTGCCAGCAGCGTAGGATACGGGGGGGCGCGTAATGAGCAGTTCTTC. Its translation: CASSVGYGGARNEQFF.

The V call is TRBV15, the J call TRBJ1-5; 7 bases agree with TRBD1. The CDR3 totals 19 residues. Germline trimming cut 1 base from V and 0 bases from J; bases unmatched to any gene: 12. Germline V gene data show CDR1 as LNHNV and CDR2 as YYDKDF (reference sequence). The CDR3: CATSRATPRDSYSNQPQHF. DNA of the CDR3: TGTGCCACCAGCAGAGCGACGCCTCGGGACAGCTATAGCAATCAGCCCCAGCATTTT. The whole variable domain, remainder taken from reference TRBV15 and TRBJ1-5, is DAMVIQNPRYQVTQFGKPVTLSCSQTLNHNVMYWYQQKSSQAPKLLFHYYDKDFNNEADTPDNFQSRRPNTSFCFLDIRSPGLGDTAMYLCATSRATPRDSYSNQPQHFGDGTRLSIL.

The count of this clone is one. This chain links TRBV6-2 or TRBV6-3 with TRBJ2-5; the D gene is possibly TRBD2 (6 bases). Trimming pared 3 bases from V and 4 bases from J, leaving 18 bases between. The germline V gene encodes CDR1 MNHEY and CDR2 SVGEGT. CDR3 length: 16 amino acids. The CDR3 spells CASSYRGVFEGETQYF. CDR3 nucleotides: TGTGCCAGCAGTTATCGCGGGGTGTTCGAAGGAGAGACCCAGTACTTC.